The 5 T cell receptor beta chains presented below share a single source sample, sequenced in a study of T cell changes during pregnancy in multiple sclerosis. Sequencing was performed with immunoSEQ multiplex PCR; in TCRdb, only in-frame clones are kept and a portion is missing. The data show about 110,000 clones, with 75% to 95% seen just once and around 1.6% held by the top ten. Sequences were derived from peripheral blood, sampled before pregnancy. These receptors all come from a female donor with multiple sclerosis, enrolled in a pregnancy study.

This clone appeared a single time. The chain recombines TRBV6-1 with TRBJ1-1; D remains ambiguous. The CDR3 totals 15 residues. V lost 8 bases, J lost 1 base, and 17 bases lay in between. Germline V gene data show CDR1 as MNHNS and CDR2 as SASEGT. The CDR3 coding sequence is TGTGCCAGCGAGGGAGCCTGGAGAGAGAACACTGAAGCTTTCTTT. Residues: CASEGAWRENTEAFF.

The chain recombines TRBV19 with TRBJ2-3; no clear D. V shed 3 bases and J shed 6 bases, with 10 bases lying between them. Germline assignment: CDR1 LNHDA and CDR2 SQIVND (reference sequence). This CDR3 has 13 amino acids. In DNA, the CDR3 is TGTGCCAGTAGTATTCGAGTTTTGGATACGCAGTATTTT. This sequence encodes CASSIRVLDTQYF.

This chain uses TRBV6-5 with TRBJ1-5, with D hard to call. The germline CDR1 and CDR2 sequences are MNHEY and SVGAGI. The CDR3 length is 14 residues. Trimming shortened V by 4 bases and J by 0 bases, and 7 bases separated the two germline ends. This CDR3 is CASSLQNSNQPQHF. As DNA, the CDR3 is TGTGCCAGCAGTTTACAGAATAGCAATCAGCCCCAGCATTTT.

This chain uses TRBV27 with TRBJ1-1, with a possible D match to TRBD1 (5 bases). The CDR3 contains 14 residues. V dropped 6 bases and J dropped 3 bases, with 14 bases sitting between them. Germline CDR1 and CDR2: MNHEY and SMNVEV (reference sequence). In nucleotides, the CDR3 is TGTGCCAGCAGCCTGGGGGGGGGTTACACTGAAGCTTTCTTT. Its translation is CASSLGGGYTEAFF.

Notes on this clone: This CDR3 is also generated by other DNA sequences in the sample. The chain links TRBV7-9 to TRBJ1-3; 8 bases align to TRBD1. V was pared by 5 bases and J by 3 bases, with 6 bases of the junction left unmatched. Germline values: CDR1 SEHNR, CDR2 FQNEAQ (reference sequence). There are 15 residues in the CDR3. CDR3 in amino acids: CASSPGQGGGNTIYF. CDR3 DNA: TGTGCCAGCAGCCCAGGACAGGGAGGTGGAAACACCATATATTTT.